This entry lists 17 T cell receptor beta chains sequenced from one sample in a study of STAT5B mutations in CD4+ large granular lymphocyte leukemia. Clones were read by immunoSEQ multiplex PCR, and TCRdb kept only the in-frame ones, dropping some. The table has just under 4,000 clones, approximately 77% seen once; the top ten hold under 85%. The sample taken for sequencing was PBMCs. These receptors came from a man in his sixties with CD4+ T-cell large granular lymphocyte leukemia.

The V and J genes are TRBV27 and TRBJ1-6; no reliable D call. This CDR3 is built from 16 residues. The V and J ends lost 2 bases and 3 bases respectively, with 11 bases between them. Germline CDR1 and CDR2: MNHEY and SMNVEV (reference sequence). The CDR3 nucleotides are TGTGCCAGCAGTTTAAATGCGGCAGTCTATAATTCACCCCTCCACTTT. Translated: CASSLNAAVYNSPLHF.

The CDR3 DNA sequence: TGTGCCAGCAGCCAAGTGGGGATGAGCTCCTACAATGAGCAGTTCTTC. Its protein is CASSQVGMSSYNEQFF. The chain recombines TRBV14 with TRBJ2-1; D not certain. CDR3 length: 16 residues. The ends were cut back, 1 base at V and 0 bases at J, with 10 bases in the middle. The germline CDR1 and CDR2 sequences are SGHDN and FVKESK. Together with reference TRBV14 and TRBJ2-1, the CDR3 gives the full variable domain: EAGVTQFPSHSVIEKGQTVTLRCDPISGHDNLYWYRRVMGKEIKFLLHFVKESKQDESGMPNNRFLAERTGGTYSTLKVQPAELEDSGVYFCASSQVGMSSYNEQFFGPGTRLTVL.

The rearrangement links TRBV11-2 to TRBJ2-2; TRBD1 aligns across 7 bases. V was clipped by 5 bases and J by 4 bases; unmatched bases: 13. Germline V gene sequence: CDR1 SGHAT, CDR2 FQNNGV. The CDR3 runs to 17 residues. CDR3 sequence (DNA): TGTGCCAGCAGCACAAGGACAGGTGTTCCTTTCACCGGGGAGCTGTTTTTT. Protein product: CASSTRTGVPFTGELFF.

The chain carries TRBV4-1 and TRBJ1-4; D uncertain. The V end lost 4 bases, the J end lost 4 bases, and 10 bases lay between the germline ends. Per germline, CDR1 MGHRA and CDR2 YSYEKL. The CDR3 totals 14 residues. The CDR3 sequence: CASSLKLVNEKLFF. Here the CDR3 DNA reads TGCGCCAGCAGCCTAAAGTTGGTTAATGAAAAACTGTTTTTT.

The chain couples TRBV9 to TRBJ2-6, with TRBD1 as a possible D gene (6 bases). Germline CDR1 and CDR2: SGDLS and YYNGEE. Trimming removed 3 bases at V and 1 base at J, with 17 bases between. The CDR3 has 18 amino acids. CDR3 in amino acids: CASSDKAYRESGANVLTF. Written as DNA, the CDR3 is TGTGCCAGCAGCGACAAGGCCTACAGGGAGTCTGGGGCCAACGTCCTGACTTTC.

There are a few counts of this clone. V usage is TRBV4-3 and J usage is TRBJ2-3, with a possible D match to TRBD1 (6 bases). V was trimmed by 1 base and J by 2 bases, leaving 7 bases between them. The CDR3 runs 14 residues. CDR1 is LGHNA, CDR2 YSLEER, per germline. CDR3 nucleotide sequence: TGCGCCAGCAGCCAAGGGACAGTCACAGATACGCAGTATTTT. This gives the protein CASSQGTVTDTQYF.

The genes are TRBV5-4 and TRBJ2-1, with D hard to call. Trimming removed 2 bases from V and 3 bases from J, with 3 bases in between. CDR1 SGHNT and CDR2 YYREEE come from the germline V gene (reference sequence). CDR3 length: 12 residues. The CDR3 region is CASSFSYNEQFF. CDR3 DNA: TGTGCCAGCAGCTTCAGCTACAATGAGCAGTTCTTC.

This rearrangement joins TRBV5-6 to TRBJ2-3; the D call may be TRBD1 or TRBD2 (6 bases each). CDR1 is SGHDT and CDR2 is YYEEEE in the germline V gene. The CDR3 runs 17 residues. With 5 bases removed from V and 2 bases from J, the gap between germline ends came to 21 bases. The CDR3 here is CASSWTGASAITDTQYF. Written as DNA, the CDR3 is TGTGCCAGCAGTTGGACGGGGGCCTCGGCTATCACAGATACGCAGTATTTT.

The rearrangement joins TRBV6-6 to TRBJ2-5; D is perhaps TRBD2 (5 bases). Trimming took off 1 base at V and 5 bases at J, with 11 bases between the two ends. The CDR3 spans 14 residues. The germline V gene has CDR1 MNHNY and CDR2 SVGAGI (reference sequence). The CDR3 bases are TGTGCCAGCAGTTACTTGGGTCCGGGGGAGACCCAGTACTTC. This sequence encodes CASSYLGPGETQYF.

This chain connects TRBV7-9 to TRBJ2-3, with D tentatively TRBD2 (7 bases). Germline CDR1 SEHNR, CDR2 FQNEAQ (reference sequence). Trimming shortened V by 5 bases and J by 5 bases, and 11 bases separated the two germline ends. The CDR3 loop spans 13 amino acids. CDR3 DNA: TGTGCCAGCAGCCCGGGGGGCGAAGATACGCAGTATTTT. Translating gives CASSPGGEDTQYF. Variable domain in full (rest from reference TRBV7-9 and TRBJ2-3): DTGVSQNPRHKITKRGQNVTFRCDPISEHNRLYWYRQTLGQGPEFLTYFQNEAQLEKSRLLSDRFSAERPKGSFSTLEIQRTEQGDSAMYLCASSPGGEDTQYFGPGTRLTVL.

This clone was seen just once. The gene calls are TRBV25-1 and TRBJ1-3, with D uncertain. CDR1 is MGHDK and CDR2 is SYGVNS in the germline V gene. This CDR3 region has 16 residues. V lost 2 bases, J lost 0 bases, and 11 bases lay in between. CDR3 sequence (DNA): TGTGCCAGCAGTGAAAGATCGGCCAGCTCTGGAAACACCATATATTTT. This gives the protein CASSERSASSGNTIYF.

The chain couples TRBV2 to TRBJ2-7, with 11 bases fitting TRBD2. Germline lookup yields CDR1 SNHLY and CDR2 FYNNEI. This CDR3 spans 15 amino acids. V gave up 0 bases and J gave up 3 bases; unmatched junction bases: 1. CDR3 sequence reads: CASSEAGLADYEQYF. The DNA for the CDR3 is TGTGCCAGCAGTGAAGCGGGACTAGCGGACTACGAGCAGTACTTC. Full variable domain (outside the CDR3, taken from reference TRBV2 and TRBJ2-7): EPEVTQTPSHQVTQMGQEVILRCVPISNHLYFYWYRQILGQKVEFLVSFYNNEISEKSEIFDDQFSVERPDGSNFTLKIRSTKLEDSAMYFCASSEAGLADYEQYFGPGTRLTVT.

The CDR3 spells CAISESGVSTSTDTQYF. CDR3 DNA sequence: TGTGCCATCAGTGAGTCGGGGGTCAGTACTAGCACAGATACGCAGTATTTT. The V call is TRBV10-3, the J call TRBJ2-3; D may correspond to TRBD1 or TRBD2 (5 bases each). The V and J ends lost 0 bases and 0 bases respectively, with 13 bases between them. Germline V gene data show CDR1 as ENHRY and CDR2 as SYGVKD. This CDR3 region has 17 residues.

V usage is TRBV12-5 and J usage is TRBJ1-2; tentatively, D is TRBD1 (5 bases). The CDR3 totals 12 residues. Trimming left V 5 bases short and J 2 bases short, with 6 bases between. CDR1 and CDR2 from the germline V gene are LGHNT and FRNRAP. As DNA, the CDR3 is TGTGCTAGTGGTCCAGGGAACTATGGCTACACCTTC. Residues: CASGPGNYGYTF. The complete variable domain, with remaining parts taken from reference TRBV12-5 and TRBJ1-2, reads DARVTQTPRHKVTEMGQEVTMRCQPILGHNTVFWYRQTMMQGLELLAYFRNRAPLDDSGMPKDRFSAEMPDATLATLKIQPSEPRDSAVYFCASGPGNYGYTFGSGTRLTVV.

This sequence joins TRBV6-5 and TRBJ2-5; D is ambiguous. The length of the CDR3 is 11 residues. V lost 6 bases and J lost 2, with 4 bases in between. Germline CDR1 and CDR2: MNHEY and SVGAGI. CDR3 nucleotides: TGTGCCAGCAGAATACAAGAGACCCAGTACTTC. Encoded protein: CASRIQETQYF.

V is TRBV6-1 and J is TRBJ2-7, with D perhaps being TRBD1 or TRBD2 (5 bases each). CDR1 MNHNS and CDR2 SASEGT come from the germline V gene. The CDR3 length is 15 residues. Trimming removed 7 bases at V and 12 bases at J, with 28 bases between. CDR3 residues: CASIFTGPLRLWAYF. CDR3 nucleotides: TGTGCCAGCATTTTTACGGGACCACTCCGACTTTGGGCGTACTTC.

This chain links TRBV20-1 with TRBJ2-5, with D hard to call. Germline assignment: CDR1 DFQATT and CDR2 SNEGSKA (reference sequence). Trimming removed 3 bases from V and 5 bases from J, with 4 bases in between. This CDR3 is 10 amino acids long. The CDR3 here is CSARAETQYF. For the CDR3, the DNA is TGCAGTGCTAGGGCTGAGACCCAGTACTTC.